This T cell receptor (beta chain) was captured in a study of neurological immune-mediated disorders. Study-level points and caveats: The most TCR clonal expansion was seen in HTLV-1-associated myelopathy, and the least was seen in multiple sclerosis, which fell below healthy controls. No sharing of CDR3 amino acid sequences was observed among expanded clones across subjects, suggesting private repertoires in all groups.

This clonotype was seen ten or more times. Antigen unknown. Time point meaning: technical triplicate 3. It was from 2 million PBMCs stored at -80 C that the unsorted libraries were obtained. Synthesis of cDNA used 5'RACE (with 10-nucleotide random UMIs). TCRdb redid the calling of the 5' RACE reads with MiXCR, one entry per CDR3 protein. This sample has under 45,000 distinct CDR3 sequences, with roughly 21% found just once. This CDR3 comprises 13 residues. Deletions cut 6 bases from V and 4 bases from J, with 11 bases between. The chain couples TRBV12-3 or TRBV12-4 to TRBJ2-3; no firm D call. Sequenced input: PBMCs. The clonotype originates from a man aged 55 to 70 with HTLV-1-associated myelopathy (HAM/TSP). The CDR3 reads CASRLSEADTQYF. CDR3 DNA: TGTGCCAGCAGGCTCAGTGAGGCAGATACGCAGTATTTT.